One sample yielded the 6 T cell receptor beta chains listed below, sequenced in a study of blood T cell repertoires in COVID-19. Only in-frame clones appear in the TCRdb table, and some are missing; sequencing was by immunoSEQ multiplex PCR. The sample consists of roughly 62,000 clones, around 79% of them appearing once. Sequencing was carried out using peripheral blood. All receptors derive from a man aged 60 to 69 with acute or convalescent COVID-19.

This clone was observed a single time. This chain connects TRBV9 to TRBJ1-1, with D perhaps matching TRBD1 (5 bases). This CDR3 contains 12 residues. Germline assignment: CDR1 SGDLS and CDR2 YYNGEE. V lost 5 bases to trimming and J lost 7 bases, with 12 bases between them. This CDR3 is CASSPEGVEAFF. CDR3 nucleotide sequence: TGTGCCAGCAGTCCCGAAGGGGTTGAAGCTTTCTTT.

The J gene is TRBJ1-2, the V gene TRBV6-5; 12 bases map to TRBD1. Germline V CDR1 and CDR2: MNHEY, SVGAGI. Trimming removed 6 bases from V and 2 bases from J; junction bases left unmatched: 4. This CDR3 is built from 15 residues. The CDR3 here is CASRRDRGQNYGYTF. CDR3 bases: TGTGCCAGCAGACGGGACAGGGGGCAAAACTATGGCTACACCTTC.

CDR3: CASSYGGHNEQFF. The CDR3 region has the DNA TGTGCCAGCAGCTACGGCGGCCACAATGAGCAGTTCTTC. The J gene is TRBJ2-1, the V gene TRBV11-2; D is unclear. The CDR3 runs 13 residues. V shed 4 bases and J shed 5 bases, with 9 bases lying between them. The germline V gene encodes CDR1 SGHAT and CDR2 FQNNGV.

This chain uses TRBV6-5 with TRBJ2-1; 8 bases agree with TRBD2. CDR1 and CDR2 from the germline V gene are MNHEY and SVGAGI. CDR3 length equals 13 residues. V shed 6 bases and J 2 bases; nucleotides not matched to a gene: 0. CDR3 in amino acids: CASSGRAYNEQFF. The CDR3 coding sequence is TGTGCCAGCAGCGGGAGGGCCTACAATGAGCAGTTCTTC.

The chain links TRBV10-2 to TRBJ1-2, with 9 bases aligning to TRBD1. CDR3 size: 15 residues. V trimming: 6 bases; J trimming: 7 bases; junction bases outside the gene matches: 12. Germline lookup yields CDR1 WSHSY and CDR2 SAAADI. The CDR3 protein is CASRDDRGGAGGYTF. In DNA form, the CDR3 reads TGCGCCAGCAGGGATGACAGGGGGGGCGCCGGTGGCTACACCTTC.

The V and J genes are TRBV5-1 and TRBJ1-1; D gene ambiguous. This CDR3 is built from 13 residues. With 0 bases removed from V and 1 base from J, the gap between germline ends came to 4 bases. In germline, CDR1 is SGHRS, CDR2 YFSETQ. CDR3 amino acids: CASSLERNTEAFF. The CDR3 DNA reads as TGCGCCAGCAGCTTGGAGAGGAACACTGAAGCTTTCTTT. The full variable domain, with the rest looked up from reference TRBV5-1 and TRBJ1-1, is KAGVTQTPRYLIKTRGQQVTLSCSPISGHRSVSWYQQTPGQGLQFLFEYFSETQRNKGNFPGRFSGRQFSNSRSEMNVSTLELGDSALYLCASSLERNTEAFFGQGTRLTVV.